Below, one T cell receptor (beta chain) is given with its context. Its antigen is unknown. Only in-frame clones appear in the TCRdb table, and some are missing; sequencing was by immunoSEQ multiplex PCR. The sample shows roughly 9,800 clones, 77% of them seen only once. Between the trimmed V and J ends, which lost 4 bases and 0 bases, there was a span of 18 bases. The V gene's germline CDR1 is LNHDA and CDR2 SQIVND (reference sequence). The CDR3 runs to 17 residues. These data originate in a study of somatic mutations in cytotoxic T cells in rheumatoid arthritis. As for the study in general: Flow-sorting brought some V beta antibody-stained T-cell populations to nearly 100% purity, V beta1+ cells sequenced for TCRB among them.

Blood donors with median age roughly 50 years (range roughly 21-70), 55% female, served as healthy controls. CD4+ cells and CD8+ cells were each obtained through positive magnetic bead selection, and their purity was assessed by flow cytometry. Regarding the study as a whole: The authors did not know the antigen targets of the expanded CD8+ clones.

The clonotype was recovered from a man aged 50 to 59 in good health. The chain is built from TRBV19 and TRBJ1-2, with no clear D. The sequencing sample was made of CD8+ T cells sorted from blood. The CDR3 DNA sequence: TGTGCCAGTAGTACCACAGCGGCCCAAGGAGCTAACTATGGCTACACCTTC. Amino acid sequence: CASSTTAAQGANYGYTF.